This TCR beta chain was captured in a study of blood T cell repertoires in COVID-19. Whole-study context: Spain, Italy and the United States supplied samples that represented acute and convalescent COVID-19. PBMCs, B-cell-depleted T cells, or T cells were the source of the cDNA or gDNA that made up the material.

The count of this clone is one. Original processing notes: The authors estimated nucleated cell counts from reference gene primer amplification. TCRdb's table, derived via immunoSEQ multiplex PCR, lists solely in-frame clones and lacks some. That table furnishes V, J and clone size, whereas the DNA furnished D and trimming. The table has approximately 130,000 clones, approximately 82% seen once. The length of the CDR3 is 14 residues. Losses at the gene ends were 6 bases for V and 2 bases for J; bases not matched to a gene: 4. Per the germline V gene, CDR1 is MNHEY and CDR2 is SVGAGI. The sample comprised peripheral blood. The rearrangement uses TRBV6-5 and TRBJ2-7; 10 bases align to TRBD1. This TCR was sampled from a middle-aged man with active or convalescent COVID-19. CDR3 coding DNA: TGTGCCAGCAGACCCGGGACAGGGGCCTACGAGCAGTACTTC. Its translation is CASRPGTGAYEQYF.